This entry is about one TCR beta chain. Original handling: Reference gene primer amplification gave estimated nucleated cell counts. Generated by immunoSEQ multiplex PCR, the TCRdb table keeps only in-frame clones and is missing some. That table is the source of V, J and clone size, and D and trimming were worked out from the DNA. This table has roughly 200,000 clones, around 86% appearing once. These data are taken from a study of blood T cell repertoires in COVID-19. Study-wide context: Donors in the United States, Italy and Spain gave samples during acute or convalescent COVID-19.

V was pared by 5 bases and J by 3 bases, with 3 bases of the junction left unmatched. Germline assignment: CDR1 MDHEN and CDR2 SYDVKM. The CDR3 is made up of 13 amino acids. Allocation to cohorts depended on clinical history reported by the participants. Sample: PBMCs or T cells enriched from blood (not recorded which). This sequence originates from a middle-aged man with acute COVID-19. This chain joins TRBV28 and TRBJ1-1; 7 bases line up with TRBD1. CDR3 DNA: TGTGCCAGCAGTCCCCAGGGGGACACTGAAGCTTTCTTT. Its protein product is CASSPQGDTEAFF.